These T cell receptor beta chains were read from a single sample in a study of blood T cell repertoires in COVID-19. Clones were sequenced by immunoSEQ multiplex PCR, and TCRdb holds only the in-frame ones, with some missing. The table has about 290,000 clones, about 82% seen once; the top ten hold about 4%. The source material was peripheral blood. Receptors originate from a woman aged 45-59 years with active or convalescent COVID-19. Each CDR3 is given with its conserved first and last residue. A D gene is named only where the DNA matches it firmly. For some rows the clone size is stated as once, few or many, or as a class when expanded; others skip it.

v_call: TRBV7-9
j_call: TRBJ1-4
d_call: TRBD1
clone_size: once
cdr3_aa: CAGGTGELSTNEKLFF
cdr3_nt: TGTGCCGGGGGGACAGGCGAACTATCAACTAATGAAAAACTGTTTTTT

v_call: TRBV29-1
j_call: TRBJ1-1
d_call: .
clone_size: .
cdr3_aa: CSAQATEAFF
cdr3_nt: TGCAGCGCCCAAGCAACCGAAGCTTTCTTT

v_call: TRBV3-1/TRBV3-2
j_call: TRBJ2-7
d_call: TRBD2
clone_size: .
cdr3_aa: CASSPSGSYEQYF
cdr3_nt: TGTGCCAGCAGCCCCAGCGGGAGCTACGAGCAGTACTTC

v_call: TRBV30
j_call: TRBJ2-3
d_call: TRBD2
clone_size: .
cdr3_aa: CAWSHGTSGYKTDTQYF
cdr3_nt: TGTGCCTGGAGCCATGGGACTAGCGGTTACAAAACAGATACGCAGTATTTT

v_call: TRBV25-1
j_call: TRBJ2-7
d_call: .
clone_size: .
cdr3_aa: CASQGLGYEQYF
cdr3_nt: TGTGCCAGCCAGGGGCTGGGCTACGAGCAGTACTTC

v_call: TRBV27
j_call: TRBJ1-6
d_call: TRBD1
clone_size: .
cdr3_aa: CASSQSPGQINSPLHF
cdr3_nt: TGTGCCAGCAGTCAATCCCCGGGACAGATTAATTCACCCCTCCACTTT

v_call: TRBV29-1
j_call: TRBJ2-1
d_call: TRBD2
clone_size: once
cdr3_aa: CSALAGTEQFF
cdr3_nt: TGCAGCGCACTAGCGGGAACCGAGCAGTTCTTC

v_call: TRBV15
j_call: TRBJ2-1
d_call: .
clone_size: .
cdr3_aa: CATSRDQRRTLEQFF
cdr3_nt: TGTGCCACCAGCAGAGATCAGAGACGGACTCTGGAGCAGTTCTTC

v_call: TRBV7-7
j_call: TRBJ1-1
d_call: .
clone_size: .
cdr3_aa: CASSPFVGQNTEAFF
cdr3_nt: TGTGCTAGCAGCCCCTTTGTAGGACAGAACACTGAAGCTTTCTTT

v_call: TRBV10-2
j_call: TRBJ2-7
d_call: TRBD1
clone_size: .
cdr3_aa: CASRQGYEQYF
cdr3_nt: TGCGCCAGCAGACAGGGGTACGAGCAGTACTTC

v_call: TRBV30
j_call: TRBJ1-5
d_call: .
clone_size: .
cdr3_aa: CAWSVFRGSQPQHF
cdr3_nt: TGTGCCTGGAGTGTATTCAGGGGATCTCAGCCCCAGCATTTT

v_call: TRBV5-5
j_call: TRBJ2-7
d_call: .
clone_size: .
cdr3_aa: CASSPVGLASYEQYF
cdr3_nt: TGTGCCAGCAGCCCCGTAGGACTCGCCTCCTACGAGCAGTACTTC

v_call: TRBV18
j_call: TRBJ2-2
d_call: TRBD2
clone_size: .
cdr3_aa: CASSSLSTSGRTAGELFF
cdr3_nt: TGTGCCAGCTCATCCCTCAGCACTAGCGGGAGAACGGCCGGGGAGCTGTTTTTT

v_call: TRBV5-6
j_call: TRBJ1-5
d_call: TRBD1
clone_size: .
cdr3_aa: CASSPGQGMSNQPQHF
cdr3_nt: TGTGCCAGCAGCCCGGGACAGGGTATGAGCAATCAGCCCCAGCATTTT

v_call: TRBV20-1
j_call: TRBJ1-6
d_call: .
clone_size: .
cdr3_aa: CSASPPAGMNSPLHF
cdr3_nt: TGCAGTGCTAGTCCCCCAGCAGGGATGAATTCACCCCTCCACTTT

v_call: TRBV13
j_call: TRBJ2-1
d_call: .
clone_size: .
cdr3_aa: CASSLAGTGGNSGRTHEQFF
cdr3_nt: TGTGCCAGCAGCCTAGCCGGGACAGGGGGTAATAGCGGGAGGACCCATGAGCAGTTCTTC

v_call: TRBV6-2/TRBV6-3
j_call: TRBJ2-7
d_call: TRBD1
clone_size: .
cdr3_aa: CASSPRDSGTEQYF
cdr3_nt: TGTGCCAGCAGCCCCCGGGACAGTGGCACCGAGCAGTACTTC

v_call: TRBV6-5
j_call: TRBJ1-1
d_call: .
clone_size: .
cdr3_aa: CASSLRQLTEAFF
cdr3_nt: TGTGCCAGCAGTCTTAGACAGCTCACTGAAGCTTTCTTT

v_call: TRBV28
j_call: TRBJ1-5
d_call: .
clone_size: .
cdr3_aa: CASSFTGEDRPIVDQPQHF
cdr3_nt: TGTGCCAGCAGTTTTACGGGAGAGGACCGCCCTATAGTTGATCAGCCCCAGCATTTT

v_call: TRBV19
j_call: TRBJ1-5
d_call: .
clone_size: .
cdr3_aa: CASIHSGGNQPQHF
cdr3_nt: TGTGCCAGTATCCACAGCGGTGGCAATCAGCCCCAGCATTTT

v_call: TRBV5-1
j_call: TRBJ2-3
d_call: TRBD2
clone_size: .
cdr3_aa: CASSLGLAGSAVDTQYF
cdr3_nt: TGCGCCAGCAGCTTGGGACTAGCGGGGTCAGCCGTCGATACGCAGTATTTT

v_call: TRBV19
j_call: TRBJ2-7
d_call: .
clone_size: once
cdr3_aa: CASSISARELFF
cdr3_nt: TGTGCCAGTAGTATCTCGGCTAGAGAACTATTCTTC

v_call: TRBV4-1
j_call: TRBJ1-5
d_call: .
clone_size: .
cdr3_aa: CASSQAANQPQHF
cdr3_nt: TGCGCCAGCAGCCAAGCTGCGAATCAGCCCCAGCATTTT

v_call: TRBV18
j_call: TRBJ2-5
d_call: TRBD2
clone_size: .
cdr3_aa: CASSSGRGGQTQYF
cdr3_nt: TGTGCCAGCTCATCGGGACGCGGGGGACAGACCCAGTACTTC

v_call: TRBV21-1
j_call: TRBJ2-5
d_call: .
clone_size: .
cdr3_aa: CASGRLALLQETQYF
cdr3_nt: TGTGCCAGCGGGAGACTAGCGCTTCTTCAAGAGACCCAGTACTTC

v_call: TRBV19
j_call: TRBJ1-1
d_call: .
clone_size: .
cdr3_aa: CASSIVGPGTEAFF
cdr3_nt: TGTGCCAGCAGTATAGTGGGCCCTGGAACTGAAGCTTTCTTT

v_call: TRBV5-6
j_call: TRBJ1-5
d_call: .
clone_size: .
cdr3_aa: CASSLSGVQPQHF
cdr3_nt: TGTGCCAGCAGCTTGTCAGGGGTGCAGCCCCAGCATTTT

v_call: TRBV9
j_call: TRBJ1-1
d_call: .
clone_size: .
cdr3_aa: CASSAFVELSEAFF
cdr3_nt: TGTGCCAGCAGCGCCTTCGTAGAATTATCTGAAGCTTTCTTT

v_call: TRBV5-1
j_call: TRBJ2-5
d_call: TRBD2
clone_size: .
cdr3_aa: CASSLASGGTQYF
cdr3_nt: TGCGCCAGCAGCTTGGCTAGCGGAGGGACCCAGTACTTC

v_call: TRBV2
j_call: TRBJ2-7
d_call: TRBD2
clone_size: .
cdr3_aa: CASSEGWGLAAF
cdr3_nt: TGTGCCAGCAGTGAAGGGTGGGGACTAGCCGCCTTC

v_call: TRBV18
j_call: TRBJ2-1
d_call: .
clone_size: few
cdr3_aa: CASSPPQVNYNEQFF
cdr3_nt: TGTGCCAGCTCACCACCACAGGTTAACTACAATGAGCAGTTCTTC

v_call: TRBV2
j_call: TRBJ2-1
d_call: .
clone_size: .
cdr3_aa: CASSELAGRSGEQFF
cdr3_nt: TGTGCCAGCAGTGAATTGGCAGGGAGGTCGGGAGAGCAGTTCTTC

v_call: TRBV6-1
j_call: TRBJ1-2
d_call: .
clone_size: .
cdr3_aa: CASSEQWYGYTF
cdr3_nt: TGTGCCAGCAGTGAGCAGTGGTATGGCTACACCTTC

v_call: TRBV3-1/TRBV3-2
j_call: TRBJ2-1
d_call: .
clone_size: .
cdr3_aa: CASSQDPGETNEQFF
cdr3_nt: TGTGCCAGCAGCCAAGATCCCGGGGAAACGAATGAGCAGTTCTTC

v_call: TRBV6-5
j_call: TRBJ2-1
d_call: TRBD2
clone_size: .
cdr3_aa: CASSLVAGGNEQFF
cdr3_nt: TGTGCCAGCAGTTTGGTAGCGGGGGGTAATGAGCAGTTCTTC

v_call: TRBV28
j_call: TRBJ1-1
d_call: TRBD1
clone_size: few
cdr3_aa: CAIRTGGGKAEAFF
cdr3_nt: TGTGCCATCCGGACAGGGGGCGGAAAGGCTGAAGCTTTCTTT

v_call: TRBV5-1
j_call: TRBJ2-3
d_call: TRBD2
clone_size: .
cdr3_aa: CASSLGGLAGVDTQYF
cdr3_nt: TGCGCCAGCAGCTTGGGTGGACTAGCGGGAGTAGACACGCAGTATTTT

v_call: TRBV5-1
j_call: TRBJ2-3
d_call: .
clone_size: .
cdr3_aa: CASSPTMADTQYF
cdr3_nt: TGCGCCAGCAGCCCTACGATGGCAGATACGCAGTATTTT

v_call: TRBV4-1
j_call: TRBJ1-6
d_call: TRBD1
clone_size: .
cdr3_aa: CASSPSAGGSYNSPLHF
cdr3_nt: TGCGCCAGCAGCCCCTCCGCAGGGGGTTCCTATAATTCACCCCTCCACTTT

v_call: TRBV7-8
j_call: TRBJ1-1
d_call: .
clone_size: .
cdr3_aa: CASSSVSRGSAEAFF
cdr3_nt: TGTGCCAGCAGCTCTGTCTCGCGAGGGAGTGCTGAAGCTTTCTTT

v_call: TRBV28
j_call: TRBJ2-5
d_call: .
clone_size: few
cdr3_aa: CASSQEQETQYF
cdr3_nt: TGTGCCAGCAGTCAGGAACAAGAGACCCAGTACTTC

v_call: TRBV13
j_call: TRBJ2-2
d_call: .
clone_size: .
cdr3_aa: CASSTRGAGTGELFF
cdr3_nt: TGTGCCAGCAGCACCAGGGGCGCCGGCACCGGGGAGCTGTTTTTT

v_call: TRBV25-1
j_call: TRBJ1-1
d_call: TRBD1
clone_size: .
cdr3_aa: CASLDRGRGDTEAFF
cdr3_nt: TGTGCCAGCCTGGACAGGGGACGTGGGGACACTGAAGCTTTCTTT

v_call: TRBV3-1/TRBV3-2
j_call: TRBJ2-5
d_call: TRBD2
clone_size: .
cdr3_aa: CASSQDGAGGPGETQYF
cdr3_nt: TGTGCCAGCAGCCAAGATGGAGCGGGAGGGCCAGGGGAGACCCAGTACTTC

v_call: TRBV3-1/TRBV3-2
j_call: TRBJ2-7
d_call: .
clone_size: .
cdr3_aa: CASSQDLGETGQYF
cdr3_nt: TGTGCCAGCAGCCAAGATTTGGGAGAAACCGGGCAGTACTTC

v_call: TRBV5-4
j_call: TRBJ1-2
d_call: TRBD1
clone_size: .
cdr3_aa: CASRRTGEGTKGGYTF
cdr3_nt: TGTGCCAGCCGCAGGACAGGGGAGGGTACGAAAGGTGGCTACACCTTC

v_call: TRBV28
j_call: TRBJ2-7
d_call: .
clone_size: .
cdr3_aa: CASIPRGSYEQYF
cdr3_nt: TGTGCCAGCATCCCCCGGGGGTCCTACGAGCAGTACTTC

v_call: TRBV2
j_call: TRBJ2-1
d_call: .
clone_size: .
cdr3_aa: CASSEQGMDNEQFF
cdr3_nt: TGTGCCAGCAGTGAGCAGGGGATGGACAATGAGCAGTTCTTC

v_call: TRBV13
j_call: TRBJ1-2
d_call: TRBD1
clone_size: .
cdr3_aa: CASSTQGARGYTF
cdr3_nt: TGTGCCAGCAGCACCCAGGGGGCTCGAGGCTACACCTTC

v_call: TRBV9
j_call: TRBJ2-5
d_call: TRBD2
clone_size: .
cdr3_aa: CASSGNQGLAGAETQYF
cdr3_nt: TGTGCCAGCAGCGGAAACCAGGGACTAGCGGGAGCTGAGACCCAGTACTTC

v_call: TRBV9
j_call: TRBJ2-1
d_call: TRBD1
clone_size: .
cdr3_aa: CASSVNPGTGSYNEQFF
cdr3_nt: TGTGCCAGCAGCGTAAATCCCGGGACAGGCTCCTACAATGAGCAGTTCTTC

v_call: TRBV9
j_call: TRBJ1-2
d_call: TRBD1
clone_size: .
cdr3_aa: CASSAQGAGYGYTF
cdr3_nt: TGTGCCAGCAGCGCACAGGGGGCCGGCTATGGCTACACCTTC

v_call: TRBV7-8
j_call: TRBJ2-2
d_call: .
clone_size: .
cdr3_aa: CASSSSGELFF
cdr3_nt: TGTGCCAGCAGTTCTTCCGGGGAGCTGTTTTTT

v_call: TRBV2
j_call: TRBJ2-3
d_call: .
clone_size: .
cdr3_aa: CASSAFFDAESHF
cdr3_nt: TGTGCCAGCAGTGCCTTTTTCGACGCGGAGAGCCATTTT

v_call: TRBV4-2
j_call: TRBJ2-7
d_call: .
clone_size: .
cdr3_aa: CASSQESSSYEQYF
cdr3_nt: TGTGCCAGCAGCCAAGAGTCTAGTAGCTACGAGCAGTACTTC

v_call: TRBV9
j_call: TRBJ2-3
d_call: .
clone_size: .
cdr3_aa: CASSRGGGSTDTQYF
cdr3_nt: TGTGCCAGCAGCAGGGGGGGCGGTAGCACAGATACGCAGTATTTT

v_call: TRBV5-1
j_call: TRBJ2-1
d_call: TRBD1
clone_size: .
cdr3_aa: CASSLGQGVNEQFF
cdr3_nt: TGCGCCAGCAGCTTGGGACAGGGGGTCAATGAGCAGTTCTTC

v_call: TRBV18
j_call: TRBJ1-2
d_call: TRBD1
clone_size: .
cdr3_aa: CASSANRGYYGYTF
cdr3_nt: TGTGCCAGCTCAGCTAACAGGGGTTACTATGGCTACACCTTC

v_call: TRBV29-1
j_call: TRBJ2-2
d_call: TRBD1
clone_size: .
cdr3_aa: CSALTGGAWGELFF
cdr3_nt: TGCAGCGCCCTGACAGGGGGCGCGTGGGGGGAGCTGTTTTTT